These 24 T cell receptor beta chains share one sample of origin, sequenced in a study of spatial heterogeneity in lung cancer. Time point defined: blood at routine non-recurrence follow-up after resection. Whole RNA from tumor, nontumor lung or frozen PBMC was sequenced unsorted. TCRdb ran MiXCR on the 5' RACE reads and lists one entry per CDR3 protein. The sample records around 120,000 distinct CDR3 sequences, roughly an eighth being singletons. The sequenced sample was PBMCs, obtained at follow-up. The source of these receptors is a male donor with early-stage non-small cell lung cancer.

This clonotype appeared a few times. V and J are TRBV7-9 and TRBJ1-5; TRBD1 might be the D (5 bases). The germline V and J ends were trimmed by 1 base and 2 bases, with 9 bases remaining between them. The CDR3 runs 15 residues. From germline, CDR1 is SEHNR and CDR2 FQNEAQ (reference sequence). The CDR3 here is CASSLGGDGNQPQHF. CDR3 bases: TGTGCCAGCAGCTTAGGAGGGGACGGCAATCAGCCCCAGCATTTT. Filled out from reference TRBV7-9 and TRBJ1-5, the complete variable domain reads DTGVSQNPRHKITKRGQNVTFRCDPISEHNRLYWYRQTLGQGPEFLTYFQNEAQLEKSRLLSDRFSAERPKGSFSTLEIQRTEQGDSAMYLCASSLGGDGNQPQHFGDGTRLSIL.

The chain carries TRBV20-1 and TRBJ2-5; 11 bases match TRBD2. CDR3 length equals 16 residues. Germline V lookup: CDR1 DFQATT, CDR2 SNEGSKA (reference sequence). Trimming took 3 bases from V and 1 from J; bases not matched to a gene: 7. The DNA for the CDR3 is TGCAGTGCTAGCCCCACTAGCGGGGGCCGCCAAGAGACCCAGTACTTC. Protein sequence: CSASPTSGGRQETQYF.

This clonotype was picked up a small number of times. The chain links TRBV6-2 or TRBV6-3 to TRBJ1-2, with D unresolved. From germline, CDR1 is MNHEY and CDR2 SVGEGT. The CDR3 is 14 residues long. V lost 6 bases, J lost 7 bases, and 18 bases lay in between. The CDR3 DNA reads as TGTGCCAGCAGGAGACCCCCAGAGTCTGGTGGCTACACCTTC. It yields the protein CASRRPPESGGYTF.

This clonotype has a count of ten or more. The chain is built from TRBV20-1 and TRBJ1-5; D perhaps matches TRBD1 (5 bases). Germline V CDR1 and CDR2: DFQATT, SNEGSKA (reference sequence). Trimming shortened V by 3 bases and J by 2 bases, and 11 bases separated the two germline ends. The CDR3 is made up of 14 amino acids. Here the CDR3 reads CSARRGRGNQPQHF. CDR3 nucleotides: TGCAGTGCTAGGAGGGGCAGGGGCAATCAGCCCCAGCATTTT.

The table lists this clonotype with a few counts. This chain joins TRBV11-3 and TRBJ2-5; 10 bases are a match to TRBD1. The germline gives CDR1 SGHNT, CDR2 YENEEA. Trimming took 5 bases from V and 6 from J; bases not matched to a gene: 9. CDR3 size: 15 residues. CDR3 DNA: TGTGCCAGCAGCCCCGGGGGACAGGGGATTAAGACCCAGTACTTC. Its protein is CASSPGGQGIKTQYF. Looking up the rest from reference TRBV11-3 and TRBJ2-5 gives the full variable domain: EAGVVQSPRYKIIEKKQPVAFWCNPISGHNTLYWYLQNLGQGPELLIRYENEEAVDDSQLPKDRFSAERLKGVDSTLKIQPAELGDSAVYLCASSPGGQGIKTQYFGPGTRLLVL.

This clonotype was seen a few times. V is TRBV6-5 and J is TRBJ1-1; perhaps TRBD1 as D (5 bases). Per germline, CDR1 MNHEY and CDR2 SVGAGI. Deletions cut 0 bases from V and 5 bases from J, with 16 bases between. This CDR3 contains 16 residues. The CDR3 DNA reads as TGTGCCAGCAGTTACTCGCCCACCATTCGGGGGACTGAAGCTTTCTTT. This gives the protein CASSYSPTIRGTEAFF.

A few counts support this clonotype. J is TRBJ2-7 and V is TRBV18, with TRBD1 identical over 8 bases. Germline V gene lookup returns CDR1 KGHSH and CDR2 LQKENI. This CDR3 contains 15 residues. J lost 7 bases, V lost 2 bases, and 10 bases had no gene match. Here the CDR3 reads CASSPILGQGTEQYF. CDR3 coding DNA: TGTGCCAGCTCACCAATTCTAGGACAGGGAACGGAGCAGTACTTC.

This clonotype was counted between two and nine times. In DNA form, the CDR3 reads TGTGCCAGCAGCTTAGCGACACCTTACAATGAGCAGTTCTTC. It is translated as CASSLATPYNEQFF. The chain carries TRBV7-2 and TRBJ2-1, with no clear D. The length of the CDR3 is 14 residues. V lost 0 bases to trimming and J lost 4 bases, with 7 bases between them. From germline, CDR1 is SGHTA and CDR2 FQGNSA.

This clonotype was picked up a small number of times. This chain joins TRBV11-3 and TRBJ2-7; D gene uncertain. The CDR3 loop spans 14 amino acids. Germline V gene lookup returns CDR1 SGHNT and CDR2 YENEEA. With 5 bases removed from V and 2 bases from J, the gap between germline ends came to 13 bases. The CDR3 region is CASSHRRHPYEQYF. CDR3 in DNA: TGTGCCAGCAGCCATCGGCGACACCCCTACGAGCAGTACTTC.

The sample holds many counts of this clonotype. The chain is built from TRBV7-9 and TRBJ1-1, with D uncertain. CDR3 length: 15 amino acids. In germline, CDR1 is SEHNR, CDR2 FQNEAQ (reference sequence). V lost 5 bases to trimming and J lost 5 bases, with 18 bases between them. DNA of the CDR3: TGTGCCAGCAGCCCCACCGGCCGGGCAGCAACTGAAGCTTTCTTT. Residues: CASSPTGRAATEAFF.

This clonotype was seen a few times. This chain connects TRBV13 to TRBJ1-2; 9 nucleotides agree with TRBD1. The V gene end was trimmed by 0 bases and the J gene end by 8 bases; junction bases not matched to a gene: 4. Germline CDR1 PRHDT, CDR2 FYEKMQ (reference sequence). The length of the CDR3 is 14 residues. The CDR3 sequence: CASSLGDRGHGYTF. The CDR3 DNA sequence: TGTGCCAGCAGCTTAGGGGACAGGGGCCACGGCTACACCTTC.

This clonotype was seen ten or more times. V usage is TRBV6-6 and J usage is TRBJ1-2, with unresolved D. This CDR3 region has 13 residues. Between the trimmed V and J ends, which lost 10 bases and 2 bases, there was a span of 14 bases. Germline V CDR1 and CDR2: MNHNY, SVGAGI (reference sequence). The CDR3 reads CATSGPPNYGYTF. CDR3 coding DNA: TGTGCCACCTCCGGACCTCCCAACTATGGCTACACCTTC.

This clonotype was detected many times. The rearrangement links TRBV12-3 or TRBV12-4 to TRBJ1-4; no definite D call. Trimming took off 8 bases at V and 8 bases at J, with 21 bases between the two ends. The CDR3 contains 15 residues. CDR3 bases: TGTGCCAGCGTCGGAGACGACCCTGCGAGGGAAAAACTGTTTTTT. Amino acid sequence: CASVGDDPAREKLFF.

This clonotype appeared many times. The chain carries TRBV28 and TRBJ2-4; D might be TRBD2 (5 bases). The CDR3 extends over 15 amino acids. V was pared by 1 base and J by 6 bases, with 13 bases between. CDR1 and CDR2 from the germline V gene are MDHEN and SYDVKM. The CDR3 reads CASSLLRVWGNIQYF. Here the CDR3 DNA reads TGTGCCAGCAGTTTATTGAGGGTATGGGGAAACATTCAGTACTTC.

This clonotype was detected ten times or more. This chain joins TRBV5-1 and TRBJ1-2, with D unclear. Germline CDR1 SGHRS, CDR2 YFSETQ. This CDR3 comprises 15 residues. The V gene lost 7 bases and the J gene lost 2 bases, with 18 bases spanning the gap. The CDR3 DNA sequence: TGCGCCAGCGCCACGAGTGCCAGCAGGAACTATGGCTACACCTTC. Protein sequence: CASATSASRNYGYTF.

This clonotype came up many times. CDR3 DNA sequence: TGTGCCAGCAGTTACAGGGCGGACACTGAAGCTTTCTTT. Its translation is CASSYRADTEAFF. This chain links TRBV28 with TRBJ1-1; perhaps TRBD1 as D (6 bases). Trimming left V 4 bases short and J 3 bases short, with 9 bases between. Per germline, CDR1 MDHEN and CDR2 SYDVKM. The length of the CDR3 is 13 residues.

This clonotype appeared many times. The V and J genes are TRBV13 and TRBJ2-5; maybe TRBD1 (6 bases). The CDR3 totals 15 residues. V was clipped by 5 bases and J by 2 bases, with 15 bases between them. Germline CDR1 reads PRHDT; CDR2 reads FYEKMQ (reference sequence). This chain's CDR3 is CASSQTTGMQETQYF. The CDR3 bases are TGTGCCAGCAGCCAGACGACAGGAATGCAAGAGACCCAGTACTTC.

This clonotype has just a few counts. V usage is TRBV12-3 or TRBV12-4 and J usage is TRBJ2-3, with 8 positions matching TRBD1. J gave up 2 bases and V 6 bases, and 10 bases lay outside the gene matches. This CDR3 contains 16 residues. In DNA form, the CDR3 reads TGTGCCAGCAGGGGGGGACAGGTGCCTTTCACAGATACGCAGTATTTT. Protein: CASRGGQVPFTDTQYF.

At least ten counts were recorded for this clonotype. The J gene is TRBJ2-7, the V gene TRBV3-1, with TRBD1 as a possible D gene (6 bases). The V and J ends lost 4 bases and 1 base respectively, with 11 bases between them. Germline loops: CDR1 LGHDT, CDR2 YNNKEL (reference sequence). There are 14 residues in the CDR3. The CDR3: CASSRGQGSYEQYF. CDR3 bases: TGTGCCAGCAGCCGGGGACAAGGGTCCTACGAGCAGTACTTC.

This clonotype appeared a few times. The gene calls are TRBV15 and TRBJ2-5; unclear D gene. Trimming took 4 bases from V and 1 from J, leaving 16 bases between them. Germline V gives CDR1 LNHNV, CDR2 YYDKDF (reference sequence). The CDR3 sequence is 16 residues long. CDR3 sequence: CATSKTPLQTQETQYF. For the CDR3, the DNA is TGTGCCACCAGCAAAACCCCCTTACAGACCCAAGAGACCCAGTACTTC.

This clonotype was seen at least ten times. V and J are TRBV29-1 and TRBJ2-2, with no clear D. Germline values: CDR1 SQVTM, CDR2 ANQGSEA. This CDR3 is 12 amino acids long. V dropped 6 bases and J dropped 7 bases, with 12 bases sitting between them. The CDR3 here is CSVNHLGGELFF. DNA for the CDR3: TGCAGCGTCAACCACTTGGGCGGGGAGCTGTTTTTT.

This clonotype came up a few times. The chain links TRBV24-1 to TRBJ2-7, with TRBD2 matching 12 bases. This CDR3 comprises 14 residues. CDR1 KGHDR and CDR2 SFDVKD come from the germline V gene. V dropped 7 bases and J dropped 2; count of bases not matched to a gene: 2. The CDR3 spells CATSWTSGAYEQYF. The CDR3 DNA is TGTGCCACCAGCTGGACTAGCGGGGCCTACGAGCAGTACTTC.

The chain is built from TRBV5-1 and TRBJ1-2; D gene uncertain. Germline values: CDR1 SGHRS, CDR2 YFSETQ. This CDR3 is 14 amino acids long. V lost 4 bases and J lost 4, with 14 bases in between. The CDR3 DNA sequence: TGCGCCAGCAGCCAGACAAGCGAGATCTATGGCTACACCTTC. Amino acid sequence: CASSQTSEIYGYTF.

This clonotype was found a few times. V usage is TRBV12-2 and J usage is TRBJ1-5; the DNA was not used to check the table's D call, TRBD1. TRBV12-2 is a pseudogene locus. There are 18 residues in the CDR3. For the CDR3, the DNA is TGTGCAAGTCGCTTTACTAGACAGGGGGCGGCGAGCAATCAGCCCCAGCATTTT. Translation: CASRFTRQGAASNQPQHF.